A selection of T cell receptor beta chains follows, all from one sample in a study of T cell responses to AZD1222 COVID-19 vaccine. Clones were sequenced by immunoSEQ multiplex PCR, and TCRdb holds only the in-frame ones, with some missing. The sample shows roughly 150,000 clones, approximately 95% of them seen only once. The starting material was peripheral blood, obtained 28 days after the second AZD1222 dose. All receptors come from an adult who received the AZD1222 COVID-19 vaccine. Both conserved end residues are part of each CDR3. D genes are given only for firm matches. Only some rows state a clone size, as once, few, many or a class for expanded clones.

j_gene | len | d_gene | abundance | v_gene | CDR3aa | CDR3nt
TRBJ2-5 | 15 | - | - | TRBV3-1/TRBV3-2 | CASSQGMSLGETQYF | TGTGCCAGCAGCCAAGGGATGTCGCTCGGGGAGACCCAGTACTTC
TRBJ1-4 | 14 | - | - | TRBV28 | CASSLQGRSEKLFF | TGTGCCAGCAGTTTACAAGGCCGGAGTGAAAAACTGTTTTTT
TRBJ2-1 | 12 | - | - | TRBV6-5 | CASRSSVNEQFF | TGTGCCAGCAGAAGTAGCGTGAATGAGCAGTTCTTC
TRBJ2-3 | 13 | - | - | TRBV4-3 | CASSTVSTDTQYF | TGCGCCAGCAGTACCGTCTCCACAGATACGCAGTATTTT
TRBJ1-1 | 14 | - | - | TRBV19 | CASSIAETGPEAFF | TGTGCCAGTAGTATAGCGGAGACAGGCCCTGAAGCTTTCTTT
TRBJ2-3 | 11 | - | - | TRBV12-3/TRBV12-4 | CASRGEDTQYF | TGTGCCAGCAGAGGGGAGGATACGCAGTATTTT
TRBJ2-4 | 14 | TRBD1 | - | TRBV6-5 | CASSKQGAKNIQYF | TGTGCCAGCAGCAAACAGGGGGCCAAAAACATTCAGTACTTC
TRBJ1-1 | 15 | - | - | TRBV7-2 | CASSAGGGIGTEAFF | TGTGCCAGCAGCGCCGGCGGGGGGATTGGCACTGAAGCTTTCTTT
TRBJ1-2 | 12 | - | - | TRBV18 | CASSRDGRGYTF | TGTGCCAGCTCCCGGGACGGTCGGGGCTACACCTTC
TRBJ2-7 | 14 | - | - | TRBV29-1 | CSVGSEAGSYEQYF | TGCAGCGTTGGATCAGAGGCCGGCTCCTACGAGCAGTACTTC
TRBJ1-2 | 13 | - | - | TRBV19 | CASSIGQHYGYTF | TGTGCCAGTAGTATCGGGCAGCACTATGGCTACACCTTC
TRBJ1-2 | 13 | - | - | TRBV9 | CASSVPEGPPYTF | TGTGCCAGCAGCGTCCCTGAGGGTCCGCCTTACACCTTC
TRBJ1-1 | 15 | - | - | TRBV5-1 | CASSLSWVGDTEAFF | TGCGCCAGCAGCTTGAGTTGGGTCGGGGACACTGAAGCTTTCTTT
TRBJ1-5 | 16 | TRBD1 | - | TRBV5-5 | CASSLGVGQGNQPQHF | TGTGCCAGCAGCTTGGGGGTCGGACAGGGGAATCAGCCCCAGCATTTT
TRBJ1-5 | 15 | - | - | TRBV5-6 | CASSLAGNSNQPQHF | TGTGCCAGCAGCTTGGCCGGAAATAGCAATCAGCCCCAGCATTTT
TRBJ2-5 | 15 | - | - | TRBV6-5 | CASRSSGAGEETQYF | TGTGCCAGCAGGTCCTCCGGGGCGGGCGAGGAGACCCAGTACTTC
TRBJ1-6 | 15 | - | few | TRBV2 | CASSEMARGDSPLHF | TGTGCCAGCAGTGAAATGGCCCGGGGGGATTCACCCCTCCACTTT
TRBJ1-2 | 17 | - | once | TRBV27 | CASSIRPLVSNIYGYTF | TGTGCCAGCAGCATTAGGCCCTTGGTTTCCAATATCTATGGCTACACCTTC
TRBJ1-1 | 15 | - | - | TRBV6-1 | CASSETGYENTEAFF | TGTGCCAGCAGTGAAACAGGGTACGAAAACACTGAAGCTTTCTTT
TRBJ1-5 | 15 | - | few | TRBV5-8 | CASSLSGYSNQPQHF | TGTGCCAGCAGCCTGAGTGGGTATAGCAATCAGCCCCAGCATTTT
TRBJ2-7 | 14 | - | - | TRBV18 | CASSPPYRRYEQYF | TGTGCCAGCTCACCACCCTACCGTAGATACGAGCAGTACTTC
TRBJ2-1 | 14 | TRBD2 | once | TRBV5-6 | CASHWQASGGTQFF | TGTGCCAGCCATTGGCAGGCTAGCGGGGGCACGCAGTTCTTC
TRBJ2-2 | 15 | - | - | TRBV9 | CASSPTGMMAGELFF | TGTGCCAGCAGTCCGACAGGAATGATGGCCGGGGAGCTGTTTTTT
TRBJ2-5 | 14 | - | - | TRBV7-9 | CASSFSGEQETQYF | TGTGCCAGCAGCTTTTCAGGCGAACAAGAGACCCAGTACTTC
TRBJ1-6 | 18 | - | - | TRBV6-1 | CASSGGEGQSSYNSPLHF | TGTGCCAGCAGTGGGGGGGAGGGCCAGAGCTCCTATAATTCACCCCTCCACTTT
TRBJ2-5 | 13 | - | - | TRBV7-3 | CASSLSWRETQYF | TGTGCCAGCAGCTTAAGTTGGCGGGAGACCCAGTACTTC
TRBJ2-7 | 14 | - | - | TRBV21-1 | CASSKGQQGTEQYF | TGTGCCAGCAGCAAAGGCCAACAGGGAACCGAGCAGTACTTC
TRBJ2-7 | 12 | - | - | TRBV3-1/TRBV3-2 | CASSPQGGEQYF | TGTGCCAGCAGCCCCCAGGGGGGCGAGCAGTACTTC
TRBJ1-2 | 14 | - | - | TRBV2 | CASSESRASYGYTF | TGTGCCAGCAGTGAAAGCAGGGCGAGCTATGGCTACACCTTC
TRBJ1-1 | 13 | - | - | TRBV18 | CASSEWVTTEAFF | TGTGCCAGCTCCGAGTGGGTGACCACTGAAGCTTTCTTT
TRBJ2-1 | 13 | - | - | TRBV12-3/TRBV12-4 | CASSPQNINEQFF | TGTGCCAGCAGTCCCCAAAATATCAATGAGCAGTTCTTC
TRBJ1-4 | 14 | TRBD1 | - | TRBV30 | CAWSTGTEGEKLFF | TGTGCCTGGAGCACCGGGACAGAAGGGGAAAAACTGTTTTTT
TRBJ2-4 | 15 | - | - | TRBV6-5 | CASSSLTGAKNIQYF | TGTGCCAGCAGTTCCTTAACTGGCGCCAAAAACATTCAGTACTTC
TRBJ2-3 | 16 | TRBD1 | - | TRBV5-1 | CASSSLRTGATDTQYF | TGCGCCAGCAGCTCTCTCAGGACAGGGGCAACAGATACGCAGTATTTT
TRBJ2-2 | 15 | TRBD1 | - | TRBV11-3 | CASSDRTGDTGELFF | TGTGCCAGCAGCGATAGGACAGGGGACACCGGGGAGCTGTTTTTT
TRBJ2-2 | 17 | TRBD2 | - | TRBV7-9 | CASSSMTSGGVTGELFF | TGTGCCAGCAGCTCCATGACTAGCGGGGGAGTCACCGGGGAGCTGTTTTTT
TRBJ1-5 | 16 | TRBD1 | - | TRBV7-2 | CASSLLTGVGNQPQHF | TGTGCCAGCAGCTTACTGACAGGGGTGGGCAATCAGCCCCAGCATTTT
TRBJ1-6 | 13 | - | - | TRBV7-9 | CASNTGHNSPLHF | TGTGCCAGCAACACAGGACATAATTCACCCCTCCACTTT
TRBJ1-4 | 14 | - | - | TRBV6-5 | CASSVQGAREKLFF | TGTGCCAGCAGCGTACAGGGAGCGAGGGAAAAACTGTTTTTT
TRBJ2-1 | 13 | - | - | TRBV27 | CASSRGPGDEQFF | TGTGCCAGCAGCCGGGGGCCAGGGGATGAGCAGTTCTTC
TRBJ1-1 | 14 | - | once | TRBV4-2 | CASSQELRDAEAFF | TGTGCCAGCAGCCAAGAACTCCGGGATGCTGAAGCTTTCTTT
TRBJ1-4 | 13 | - | - | TRBV11-3 | CASSLPGDEKLFF | TGTGCCAGCAGCTTACCAGGGGATGAAAAACTGTTTTTT
TRBJ1-6 | 13 | - | - | TRBV2 | CASRTESNSPLHF | TGTGCCAGCAGGACAGAGAGTAATTCACCCCTCCACTTT
TRBJ2-2 | 19 | TRBD2 | - | TRBV4-2 | CASSHLMGLAGLRAGELFF | TGTGCCAGCAGCCACCTCATGGGACTAGCGGGCCTTAGGGCCGGGGAGCTGTTTTTT
TRBJ2-3 | 14 | - | - | TRBV21-1 | CASSKRQGSDTQYF | TGTGCCAGCAGCAAAAGACAGGGGTCAGATACGCAGTATTTT
TRBJ1-1 | 14 | TRBD1 | - | TRBV15 | CATSRNRGPTEAFF | TGTGCCACCAGCAGGAACAGGGGGCCAACTGAAGCTTTCTTT
TRBJ2-6 | 16 | - | - | TRBV7-2 | CASSLFLMTGANVLTF | TGTGCCAGCAGCTTATTTTTGATGACTGGGGCCAACGTCCTGACTTTC
TRBJ1-5 | 15 | TRBD1 | - | TRBV19 | CASSIEGGQGQPQHF | TGTGCCAGTAGTATAGAAGGAGGACAGGGTCAGCCCCAGCATTTT
TRBJ2-1 | 15 | TRBD1 | - | TRBV7-2 | CASSPGAGGINEQFF | TGTGCCAGCAGCCCAGGGGCAGGGGGCATAAATGAGCAGTTCTTC
TRBJ2-2 | 16 | - | - | TRBV13 | CASTHDAGAFTGELFF | TGTGCCAGCACCCACGACGCGGGGGCCTTCACCGGGGAGCTGTTTTTT
TRBJ2-1 | 21 | TRBD2 | - | TRBV15 | CATSRPPGTSGDIGSYNEQFF | TGTGCCACCAGCAGACCCCCCGGGACTAGCGGTGATATCGGGTCCTACAATGAGCAGTTCTTC
TRBJ1-2 | 15 | TRBD1 | - | TRBV18 | CASSPPVGTGDGYTF | TGTGCCAGCTCACCACCGGTCGGGACAGGGGACGGCTACACCTTC
TRBJ1-2 | 15 | - | - | TRBV7-8 | CASSLLGDLNYGYTF | TGTGCCAGCAGCCTGTTGGGAGACTTAAACTATGGCTACACCTTC
TRBJ1-2 | 10 | - | - | TRBV19 | CATRDYGYTF | TGTGCCACTCGCGACTATGGCTACACCTTC
TRBJ2-7 | 12 | TRBD1 | - | TRBV7-2 | CASSLDRGKQYF | TGTGCCAGCAGCTTGGACAGGGGGAAGCAGTACTTC
TRBJ1-1 | 16 | TRBD1 | once | TRBV5-1 | CASSFFPGQGDTEAFF | TGCGCCAGCAGCTTCTTTCCGGGACAGGGGGACACTGAAGCTTTCTTT
TRBJ2-3 | 17 | TRBD2 | - | TRBV19 | CASSIRHAGEFPDTQYF | TGTGCCAGTAGTATCCGCCACGCGGGAGAATTTCCAGATACGCAGTATTTT
TRBJ1-6 | 15 | TRBD1 | - | TRBV11-3 | CASSARGVGASPLHF | TGTGCCAGCAGCGCCAGGGGGGTCGGGGCTTCACCCCTCCACTTT
TRBJ2-3 | 15 | TRBD2 | - | TRBV19 | CASSDRLAGTDTQYF | TGTGCCAGTAGCGATAGACTAGCCGGAACAGATACGCAGTATTTT